This note documents a single T cell receptor (beta chain) sequence. Its antigen is unidentified. The sample comes from a study of T cell responses to AZD1222 COVID-19 vaccine. V dropped 8 bases and J dropped 7; count of bases not matched to a gene: 3. Germline V gene sequence: CDR1 DFQATT, CDR2 SNEGSKA (reference sequence). The CDR3 length is 11 residues. Sequencing used immunoSEQ multiplex PCR; TCRdb keeps in-frame clones, though not all of them. The repertoire has some 130,000 clones, around nine tenths of them found once; the top ten carry approximately 8.4%. Study conclusions and caveats: In a largely white British group with more females than males, clonal diversity was possibly underestimated. The study found vaccine-associated CD4 TCRs spanning spike, dominant at 160-218 and 743-854.

The rearrangement uses TRBV20-1 and TRBJ2-7, with 12 nucleotides matching TRBD2. This sequence was found in an adult in good health. The specimen was peripheral blood, collected on day 0 of AZD1222 vaccination. DNA for the CDR3: TGCAGTAGGACTAGCGGGATTGAGCAGTACTTC. Amino acids: CSRTSGIEQYF.